This passage covers 13 T cell receptor beta chains from one sample sequenced in a study of neurological immune-mediated disorders. TCRdb re-analysed the 5' RACE reads in MiXCR, keeping a single row per CDR3 protein. The sample shows roughly 52,000 distinct CDR3 sequences, around 4% of them seen only once. Sequenced material: PBMCs. The receptors derive from a man in his sixties with multiple sclerosis.

This clonotype was recorded many times. The chain recombines TRBV18 with TRBJ2-1; TRBD2 aligns across 11 bases. The V segment lost 2 bases and the J segment 7 bases; nucleotides outside the gene matches: 16. The CDR3 contains 19 residues. CDR1 and CDR2 (germline): KGHSH, LQKENI. Here the CDR3 reads CASSPTGTSGTLMGNEQFF. CDR3 DNA: TGTGCCAGCTCACCAACCGGGACTAGCGGCACTCTAATGGGGAATGAGCAGTTCTTC.

This clonotype was found many times. This chain connects TRBV6-6 to TRBJ2-1; a weak D match, TRBD1 (6 bases). The CDR3 is made up of 13 amino acids. The germline V gene encodes CDR1 MNHNY and CDR2 SVGAGI (reference sequence). The ends were cut back, 4 bases at V and 5 bases at J, with 9 bases in the middle. The CDR3 sequence is CASSWTVDNEQFF. CDR3 bases: TGTGCCAGCAGTTGGACAGTAGACAATGAGCAGTTCTTC.

This clonotype showed up many times. This chain links TRBV30 with TRBJ1-2; D is unclear. The V end lost 4 bases, the J end lost 2 bases, and 17 bases lay between the germline ends. Germline V lookup: CDR1 GTSNPN, CDR2 SVGIG (reference sequence). CDR3 length: 15 residues. For the CDR3, the DNA is TGTGCCTGGACTGCGGCGGCCGGGGAGAACTATGGCTACACCTTC. It yields the protein CAWTAAAGENYGYTF.

This clonotype was found a few times. This rearrangement joins TRBV20-1 to TRBJ1-1, with 7 bases identical to TRBD1. This CDR3 comprises 14 residues. The trim removed 2 bases at V and 4 bases at J, leaving 7 bases unmatched. The germline CDR1 and CDR2 sequences are DFQATT and SNEGSKA (reference sequence). The CDR3 protein is CSARPDDRVTEAFF. CDR3 nucleotide sequence: TGCAGTGCTAGACCGGACGACAGGGTCACTGAAGCTTTCTTT.

This clonotype was recorded a few times. The chain is built from TRBV3-1 and TRBJ2-7; the D gene is possibly TRBD1 (6 bases). Germline CDR1 reads LGHDT; CDR2 reads YNNKEL (reference sequence). The V and J ends lost 5 bases and 2 bases respectively, with 13 bases between them. The CDR3 contains 14 residues. In DNA, the CDR3 is TGTGCCAGCAGCGACATTAAGGGGGCCTACGAGCAGTACTTC. Protein product: CASSDIKGAYEQYF.

This clonotype has at least ten counts. J is TRBJ2-5 and V is TRBV1; TRBD1 is taken as the D call from the table, unchecked against the DNA. TRBV1 is recorded as a pseudogene. This CDR3 comprises 14 residues. The CDR3 nucleotides are TGCACCAGCAGCCACCCAGGGTTCGAGGAGACCCAGTACTTC. Its protein product is CTSSHPGFEETQYF.

Only a few counts were recorded for this clonotype. The DNA for the CDR3 is TGTGCCAGCAGCGTAGAGGGGCTAGGAGGCAATGAGCAGTTCTTC. The encoded protein is CASSVEGLGGNEQFF. J is TRBJ2-1 and V is TRBV9; D possibly matches TRBD1 or TRBD2 (5 bases each). CDR1 and CDR2 (germline): SGDLS, YYNGEE. V was shortened by 0 bases and J by 6 bases, with 13 bases between the two germline ends. This CDR3 has 15 residues.

There are many counts of this clonotype. This chain uses TRBV7-2 with TRBJ1-5; D gene ambiguous. Germline loops: CDR1 SGHTA, CDR2 FQGNSA. V was cut by 5 bases and J by 6 bases, with 17 bases left in between. The CDR3 is 15 residues long. The DNA of the CDR3 is TGTGCCAGCAGCCCCCAGGCAGGTGGAGGTCAGCCCCAGCATTTT. Translating gives CASSPQAGGGQPQHF.

Ten or more counts support this clonotype. The V gene is TRBV6-2 or TRBV6-3, the J gene TRBJ2-1; the D gene is possibly TRBD2 (6 bases). The ends were cut back, 4 bases at V and 8 bases at J, with 21 bases in the middle. The CDR3 totals 16 residues. The germline V gene encodes CDR1 MNHEY and CDR2 SVGEGT. CDR3 region: CASSSGTRVKVDEQFF. The CDR3 coding sequence is TGTGCCAGCAGTTCGGGGACTCGAGTCAAGGTGGATGAGCAGTTCTTC.

This chain uses TRBV6-1 with TRBJ1-1; TRBD1 matches 7 bases. The CDR3 contains 12 residues. Germline assignment: CDR1 MNHNS and CDR2 SASEGT. Trimming cost V 8 bases and J 7 bases; bases outside gene matches: 7. The CDR3 region is CASSDRVVEAFF. For the CDR3, the DNA is TGTGCCAGCTCAGACAGGGTGGTTGAAGCTTTCTTT.

The chain is built from TRBV5-1 and TRBJ1-4; D is uncertain. This CDR3 is built from 14 residues. Germline lookup yields CDR1 SGHRS and CDR2 YFSETQ. V lost 0 bases and J 8 bases, leaving 11 bases between the germline ends. The CDR3 sequence: CASSLDPGYEKLFF. CDR3 in DNA: TGCGCCAGCAGCTTGGACCCGGGTTACGAAAAACTGTTTTTT.

This clonotype was detected only a few times. The gene calls are TRBV29-1 and TRBJ2-7; 11 nucleotides align to TRBD2. V lost 1 base, J lost 7 bases, and 6 bases stayed unmatched. The CDR3 sequence is 14 residues long. Germline V CDR1 and CDR2: SQVTM, ANQGSEA. In nucleotides, the CDR3 is TGCAGCGTTGAAGCGCTAGCGGGAGGTCGGGAGCAGTACTTC. Protein sequence: CSVEALAGGREQYF.

A note on this clonotype: A read error may account for a junction end that differs from germline. This CDR3 is CSVRLTGVSDEQYF. CDR3 DNA: TGCAGTGTTAGACTCACCGGCGTTTCCGACGAGCAGTACTTC. The chain uses TRBV20-1 and TRBJ2-7; unclear D gene. The CDR3 extends over 14 amino acids. Germline CDR1 DFQATT, CDR2 SNEGSKA (reference sequence).